This record covers a single TCR beta chain. The antigen remains undetermined. This entry is derived from a study of monozygotic twins with inflammatory bowel disease. Every TCR library consumed 3500 ng of total RNA. TCRdb reanalyzed the 5' RACE reads, giving one entry per CDR3 protein sequence and no DNA. The sample includes about 380,000 distinct CDR3 sequences. Points from the study as a whole: Using the inverse Simpson index, IBD patients had lower TCRbeta diversity than healthy co-twins. Especially where disease activity was present, IBD patients had fewer clonotypes in common with others than healthy twins did.

From germline, CDR1 is SGDLS and CDR2 YYNGEE. CDR3 size: 15 residues. This chain connects TRBV9 to TRBJ1-3. The TCR was taken from a human donor with ulcerative colitis or Crohn's disease, or a healthy co-twin of an affected twin (not recorded which). Specimen: blood. CDR3 amino acids: CASSPPGEPGNTIYF.